In its sample, the clone carrying this T cell receptor beta chain was seen a few times. Antigen specificity is unknown. The sample belongs to a study of blood T cells in healthy people across ages. Study background: About one barcoded beta molecule was captured per two T cells (by template switching).

A second about 6 to 12 cycle PCR used barcoded and J-beta primers. Tags on each cDNA molecule came from a template-switch adaptor with 12 random nucleotides. TCRdb recomputed calls from the 5' RACE reads with MiXCR, one row per CDR3 protein. The sample lists about 1.4 million distinct CDR3 sequences; around 59% were seen once. The study's findings and limits: Researchers said unsorted PBMCs prevented a conclusive naive versus antigen-experienced comparison.

Germline lookup yields CDR1 LGHDT and CDR2 YNNKEL (reference sequence). This CDR3 spans 14 amino acids. V lost 4 bases and J lost 9; bases outside the gene matches: 6. J is TRBJ2-1 and V is TRBV3-1, with 10 positions matching TRBD2. The sample taken for sequencing was blood. This clonotype was sampled from a man aged 18 to 35 in good health. CDR3 bases: TGTGCCAGCAGCCCTGGGACTAGCGATCGTGAGCAGTTCTTC. Its translation: CASSPGTSDREQFF.